The T cell receptor beta chain under discussion was sequenced for a study of tumor-infiltrating lymphocytes in primary liver carcinoma. Study information: Measuring roughly 4.2 to 11 cm across, the tumors were staged as T1-T3 N0M0. Study-wide results and limits: Tumors reached a significantly greater top-250-clone fraction than blood did (p = 0.039).

CDR1 and CDR2 from the germline V gene are LGHNA and YSLEER. Trimming cost V 5 bases and J 0 bases, with 16 bases left between them. The CDR3 totals 17 residues. From roughly 21-30 mg of unsorted bulk tissue, DNA and RNA were co-extracted together. From roughly 470 ng total RNA, TCR beta cDNA was generated with a primer in the constant region. The TCR beta library was amplified through three nested multiplex PCR rounds in a modified ARM-PCR procedure. Two initial PCR rounds of ten to eleven cycles each paired TRBV1-TRBV30 forward primers with a C-beta reverse primer. TCRdb called the multiplex PCR reads again in MiXCR, with one record for every CDR3 protein. The repertoire holds over 35,000 distinct CDR3 sequences, with nearly 75% as singletons. As for this clonotype: As yet, its antigen is unknown. Here the CDR3 omits its conserved ending phenylalanine or tryptophan, so a read error is the likely source.

The chain carries TRBV4-3 and TRBJ2-2; D not resolved. The sample consisted of liver tumor tissue from sampling region 4. Stated subset: tumor region T4, right-lateral pole. This receptor was taken from a man aged 40-50 years with primary liver carcinoma and hepatitis B virus infection. The DNA of the CDR3 is TGCGCCAGCAGCTCCGAGTTGCCGGCTGCGAACACCGGGGAGCTGTTTCTT. Residues: CASSSELPAANTGELFL.